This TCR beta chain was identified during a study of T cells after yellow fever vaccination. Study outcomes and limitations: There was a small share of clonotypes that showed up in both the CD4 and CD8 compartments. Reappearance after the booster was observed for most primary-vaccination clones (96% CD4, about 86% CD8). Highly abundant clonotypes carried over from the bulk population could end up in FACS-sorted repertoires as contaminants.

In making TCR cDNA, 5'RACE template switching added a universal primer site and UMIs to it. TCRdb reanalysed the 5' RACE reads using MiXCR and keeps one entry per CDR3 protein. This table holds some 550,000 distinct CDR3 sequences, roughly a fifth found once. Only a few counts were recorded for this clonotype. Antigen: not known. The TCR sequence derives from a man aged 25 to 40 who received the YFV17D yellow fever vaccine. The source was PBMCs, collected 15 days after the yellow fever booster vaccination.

CDR3: CASSVGGTGGVGYEQYF. The DNA for the CDR3 is TGTGCCAGCAGCGTAGGGGGGACAGGGGGCGTCGGATACGAGCAGTACTTC. The gene calls are TRBV9 and TRBJ2-7, with 12 bases aligning to TRBD1. The junction had 8 bases not matched to a gene; V was cut back by 0 bases and J by 4 bases. Looked up from germline, CDR1 is SGDLS and CDR2 is YYNGEE. The CDR3 contains 17 residues. Based on the CDR3 plus reference TRBV9 and TRBJ2-7, the full variable domain is DSGVTQTPKHLITATGQRVTLRCSPRSGDLSVYWYQQSLDQGLQFLIQYYNGEERAKGNILERFSAQQFPDLHSELNLSSLELGDSALYFCASSVGGTGGVGYEQYFGPGTRLTVT.